The T cell receptor beta chain described here comes from a study of cytomegalovirus exposure and HLA in healthy donors. Study findings and constraints: It emerged from a later analysis that several of the most significant clusters appeared to be linked to common viral pathogens. Researchers reportedly found TCR beta sequences accurately predicted most subjects' HLA-A and HLA-B alleles. V- and J-gene trimming in TCR beta was tied to a missense DCLRE1C variant by an analysis performed later.

CDR1 and CDR2 (germline): MNHEY, SMNVEV (reference sequence). CDR3 size: 16 residues. V lost 4 bases and J lost 2; bases outside the gene matches: 11. About this clone: Its specificity is not known.

Healthy bone marrow donors made up the cohort. Primers for the PCR totalled 60 Vbeta and 13 Jbeta. Sequenced by immunoSEQ multiplex PCR; TCRdb stores in-frame clones only, minus some. The sample contains 140,000 or so clones, around 65% of which appear only once. The gene calls are TRBV27 and TRBJ2-7; 7 positions match TRBD2. Sequencing used PBMCs. The TCR sequence derives from a male donor in good health and CMV-seronegative. CDR3 DNA: TGTGCCAGCAGTTCCCCTTCCAGACTAGCCGCCTACGAGCAGTACTTC. Translated: CASSSPSRLAAYEQYF.